This T cell receptor (beta chain) was captured by sequencing in a study of blood T cell repertoires in COVID-19. At the level of the study: Sites across the United States, Italy and Spain contributed samples from acute and convalescent COVID-19.

Per germline, CDR1 KGHSH and CDR2 LQKENI. Deletions cut 4 bases from V and 9 bases from J, with 13 bases between. CDR3 length: 13 amino acids. TCRdb's table, derived via immunoSEQ multiplex PCR, lists solely in-frame clones and lacks some. The sample includes about 35,000 clones, around 80% of them seen just once. The source of this sequence is a man older than 75 with active or convalescent COVID-19. J is TRBJ1-5 and V is TRBV18, with a tentative D call TRBD1 (5 bases). The sample comprised peripheral blood. CDR3: CASSRGGKLPQHF. DNA for the CDR3: TGTGCCAGCTCACGCGGGGGGAAGTTGCCCCAGCATTTT.